This T cell receptor (beta chain) was found in a study of CD4 T cells in relation to SARS-CoV-2 and coronaviruses. Study details: TCR beta CDR3s were sequenced after roughly ten-day antigen culture of PBMCs.

A note on this clone: Its antigen remains unidentified.

Some clones are missing from TCRdb's copy, which holds only in-frame ones; the method was immunoSEQ multiplex PCR. This sample has about 43,000 clones, with approximately 80% found just once. Germline CDR1 DFQATT, CDR2 SNEGSKA (reference sequence). There are 10 residues in the CDR3. Trimming removed 5 bases at V and 6 bases at J, with 5 bases between. This TCR derives from an adult with COVID-19. Sequencing used naive CD4+ T cells from PBMCs, cultured in vitro. The subset denotes: naive CD4+ T cells isolated by negative enrichment. This chain joins TRBV20-1 and TRBJ2-4; D gene unclear. Here the CDR3 DNA reads TGCAGTGCTTACATAAACATTCAGTACTTC. Its translation is CSAYINIQYF.